These 22 T cell receptor beta chains were sequenced from one sample in a study of T cell repertoires in cytomegalovirus infection. These receptors' targets are unknown. TCRdb redid the calling of the reads with MiXCR, one entry per CDR3 protein. The sample shows about 920,000 distinct CDR3 sequences, around 31% of them seen only once. The sequencing used cultured CD8+ T cells from PBMCs, collected from culture after CMV antigen stimulation. These receptors came from a human donor in good health (CMV status not recorded). Some clones in this sample may be carry-over from other donors' samples.

This chain links TRBV7-9 with TRBJ2-3; weak D call: TRBD1 (5 bases). V was pared by 5 bases and J by 0 bases, with 18 bases between. The CDR3 is 17 amino acids. The germline V gene encodes CDR1 SEHNR and CDR2 FQNEAQ (reference sequence). The CDR3, as DNA: TGTGCCAGCAGCACCTTGACAGAGATTTCTAGCACAGATACGCAGTATTTT. This gives the protein CASSTLTEISSTDTQYF.

This clonotype appeared a few times. This rearrangement joins TRBV7-2 to TRBJ1-2, with a tentative D call TRBD1 (5 bases). The CDR3 length is 13 residues. Germline V lookup: CDR1 SGHTA, CDR2 FQGNSA. V lost 1 base and J 8 bases, leaving 11 bases between the germline ends. The CDR3 nucleotides are TGTGCCAGCAGCTTAGGGGCGGGGCCCGGCTACACCTTC. Amino acids: CASSLGAGPGYTF.

This clonotype has a handful of counts. This chain connects TRBV6-5 to TRBJ1-5; weak D call: TRBD1 (5 bases). Germline V gene sequence: CDR1 MNHEY, CDR2 SVGAGI. V was cut by 6 bases and J by 6 bases, with 15 bases left in between. CDR3 length: 14 residues. CDR3 loop: CASRPRGLFQPQHF. The CDR3 DNA is TGTGCCAGCAGACCACGGGGGTTGTTTCAGCCCCAGCATTTT.

The chain combines TRBV6-2 or TRBV6-3 with TRBJ1-5; possible D gene TRBD1, 6 bases. CDR3 length equals 15 residues. The ends were cut back, 4 bases at V and 5 bases at J, with 15 bases in the middle. Germline CDR1 reads MNHEY; CDR2 reads SVGEGT. For the CDR3, the DNA is TGTGCCAGCAGTTCCTCGTCAGGGGAAGATCAGCCCCAGCATTTT. This encodes CASSSSSGEDQPQHF.

This clonotype was detected many times. The chain employs TRBV19 and TRBJ2-1; D not certain. The germline V and J ends were trimmed by 4 bases and 3 bases, with 10 bases remaining between them. Germline V gene lookup returns CDR1 LNHDA and CDR2 SQIVND (reference sequence). This CDR3 contains 14 residues. The CDR3 coding sequence is TGTGCCAGTAGTACCGGGTTCGGCTACAATGAGCAGTTCTTC. Translated, it gives CASSTGFGYNEQFF. The variable domain in full, completed from reference TRBV19 and TRBJ2-1, reads DGGITQSPKYLFRKEGQNVTLSCEQNLNHDAMYWYRQDPGQGLRLIYYSQIVNDFQKGDIAEGYSVSREKKESFPLTVTSAQKNPTAFYLCASSTGFGYNEQFFGPGTRLTVL.

This clonotype has a single count. The rearrangement links TRBV12-5 to TRBJ1-2; D is unresolved. Germline CDR1 is LGHNT and CDR2 is FRNRAP. This CDR3 contains 15 residues. The V gene lost 4 bases and the J gene lost 4 bases, with 16 bases spanning the gap. CDR3: CASGSELDLTYGYTF. CDR3 DNA sequence: TGTGCTAGTGGTTCTGAACTTGACCTGACCTATGGCTACACCTTC.

This clonotype was observed a few times. The chain links TRBV7-6 to TRBJ2-6, with 11 bases fitting TRBD2. Trimming cost V 5 bases and J 1 base; bases outside gene matches: 13. CDR3 length: 20 amino acids. Germline CDR1 SGHVS, CDR2 FNYEAQ. The CDR3 region is CASSTRPTSGEGSGANVLTF. CDR3 coding DNA: TGTGCCAGCAGCACTCGGCCGACTAGCGGGGAAGGTTCTGGGGCCAACGTCCTGACTTTC.

The chain recombines TRBV14 with TRBJ2-5; perhaps TRBD1 as D (5 bases). Trimming took 1 base from V and 4 from J, leaving 19 bases between them. Germline CDR1 reads SGHDN; CDR2 reads FVKESK. This CDR3 region has 17 residues. CDR3 in DNA: TGTGCCAGCAGCCAAGGCCTCCAGGGCAACTACGGAGAGACCCAGTACTTC. The encoded protein is CASSQGLQGNYGETQYF.

The chain links TRBV6-2 or TRBV6-3 to TRBJ2-7; D remains unclear. Germline-derived CDR1 and CDR2 are MNHEY and SVGEGT. CDR3 length: 13 residues. V lost 6 bases and J 0 bases, leaving 9 bases between the germline ends. The CDR3 DNA reads as TGTGCCAGCAGCTCTACACCCTCCTACGAGCAGTACGTC. It codes for CASSSTPSYEQYV.

This clonotype was seen a single time. The chain employs TRBV5-1 and TRBJ2-3; possible D gene TRBD2, 5 bases. Germline V CDR1 and CDR2: SGHRS, YFSETQ. The CDR3 runs 14 residues. The ends were cut back, 4 bases at V and 5 bases at J, with 14 bases in the middle. The CDR3 DNA sequence: TGCGCCAGCAGCATCCGGGATGATATAGATACGCAGTATTTT. Translated, it gives CASSIRDDIDTQYF.

There are a few counts of this clonotype. V gene TRBV28 combines with J gene TRBJ2-5; TRBD2 agrees at 7 bases. The CDR3 spans 15 residues. Losses at the gene ends were 5 bases for V and 5 bases for J; bases not matched to a gene: 11. Germline-derived CDR1 and CDR2 are MDHEN and SYDVKM. CDR3 sequence reads: CASSPPGTTRETQYF. The CDR3 DNA reads as TGTGCCAGCAGTCCTCCCGGGACTACTAGGGAGACCCAGTACTTC.

In its sample, this clonotype was seen many times. V gene TRBV7-8 combines with J gene TRBJ2-5, with D perhaps matching TRBD1 (7 bases). The CDR3 loop spans 14 amino acids. V lost 5 bases, J lost 4 bases, and 14 bases lay in between. Germline CDR1 SGHVS, CDR2 FQNEAQ. CDR3 DNA sequence: TGTGCCAGCAGCGAGGAGGGGGCAGGAGAGACCCAGTACTTC. Its translation is CASSEEGAGETQYF.

This clonotype appeared a few times. The rearrangement joins TRBV7-6 to TRBJ2-7, with a possible D match to TRBD1 (6 bases). Germline assignment: CDR1 SGHVS and CDR2 FNYEAQ. V was shortened by 0 bases and J by 6 bases, with 15 bases between the two germline ends. The CDR3 runs 15 residues. CDR3 coding DNA: TGTGCCAGCAGCTTAGCGCTACAGGGATTGGGCGAGCAGTACTTC. Amino acid sequence: CASSLALQGLGEQYF.

This clonotype was counted at least ten times. This chain connects TRBV12-3 or TRBV12-4 to TRBJ1-2; tentative D call: TRBD1 (6 bases). The CDR3 totals 15 residues. Between the trimmed V and J ends, which lost 6 bases and 5 bases, there was a span of 19 bases. The DNA of the CDR3 is TGTGCCAGCAGATCGGACAGACTTATTCGGTATGGCTACACCTTC. This gives the protein CASRSDRLIRYGYTF.

This clonotype was recorded a few times. The V gene is TRBV3-1, the J gene TRBJ2-2; TRBD1 is a possible D gene (6 bases). CDR1 and CDR2 from the germline V gene are LGHDT and YNNKEL (reference sequence). Trimming took off 0 bases at V and 6 bases at J, with 23 bases between the two ends. The CDR3 has 19 amino acids. CDR3 nucleotide sequence: TGTGCCAGCAGCCAAGATATAGGACAGATGATAGGGTTCGCCGGGGAGCTGTTTTTT. The encoded protein is CASSQDIGQMIGFAGELFF.

This clonotype was observed a few times. The V call is TRBV7-6, the J call TRBJ1-2; D is unclear. Trimming removed 4 bases at V and 0 bases at J, with 12 bases between. CDR1 is SGHVS and CDR2 is FNYEAQ in the germline V gene. This CDR3 spans 15 amino acids. In DNA form, the CDR3 reads TGTGCCAGCAGCTACGATACAGTTACTAACTATGGCTACACCTTC. Residues: CASSYDTVTNYGYTF.

This clonotype was found many times. DNA of the CDR3: TGTGCCAGCAGCCCCGGACTGCGTGACGAGACCCAGTACTTC. This codes for CASSPGLRDETQYF. The chain combines TRBV7-8 with TRBJ2-5; a weak D match, TRBD2 (5 bases). V dropped 5 bases and J dropped 5 bases, with 15 bases sitting between them. The length of the CDR3 is 14 residues. Per the germline V gene, CDR1 is SGHVS and CDR2 is FQNEAQ.

This chain connects TRBV6-2 or TRBV6-3 to TRBJ2-2, with 9 bases identical to TRBD1. The length of the CDR3 is 14 residues. Per germline, CDR1 MNHEY and CDR2 SVGEGT. V lost 7 bases to trimming and J lost 6 bases; unmatched junction nucleotides: 6. The CDR3 DNA is TGTGCCAGCACCCAGACAGGGGGATCCGGGGAGCTGTTTTTT. Translating it yields CASTQTGGSGELFF.

This sequence joins TRBV15 and TRBJ1-5; a weak D match, TRBD1 (5 bases). The germline V gene has CDR1 LNHNV and CDR2 YYDKDF (reference sequence). CDR3 length equals 16 residues. Trimming cost V 1 base and J 3 bases, with 13 bases left between them. CDR3 sequence reads: CATSRGAQGNNQPQHF. The CDR3 DNA reads as TGTGCCACCAGCAGAGGAGCGCAGGGAAACAATCAGCCCCAGCATTTT.

This sequence joins TRBV6-1 and TRBJ2-4, with D possibly matching TRBD2 (5 bases). V was cut by 3 bases and J by 1 base, with 13 bases left in between. The germline CDR1 and CDR2 sequences are MNHNS and SASEGT. This CDR3 has 16 amino acids. CDR3 in amino acids: CASSDVGVGAKNIQYF. Here the CDR3 DNA reads TGTGCCAGCAGTGACGTGGGAGTTGGGGCCAAAAACATTCAGTACTTC.

The J gene is TRBJ1-2, the V gene TRBV20-1; D is possibly TRBD1 (6 bases). The CDR3 consists of 15 residues. Germline loops: CDR1 DFQATT, CDR2 SNEGSKA (reference sequence). V gave up 6 bases and J gave up 3 bases, with 20 bases separating them. The CDR3 region is CSAVRTDFVDYGYTF. The CDR3 bases are TGCAGTGCCGTTAGGACAGATTTCGTAGACTATGGCTACACCTTC.

The CDR3 sequence is CASIEMGDEQFF. CDR3 bases: TGTGCCAGCATCGAAATGGGGGATGAGCAGTTCTTC. The V call is TRBV11-2, the J call TRBJ2-1; the D gene could be TRBD1 or TRBD2 (5 bases each). Germline assignment: CDR1 SGHAT and CDR2 FQNNGV. V gave up 7 bases and J gave up 8 bases, with 12 bases separating them. This CDR3 is 12 amino acids long.